These T cell receptor beta chains were read from a single sample in a study of Ad26.COV2.S vaccination and SARS-CoV-2 variants. Generated by immunoSEQ multiplex PCR, the TCRdb table keeps only in-frame clones and is missing some. Of fewer than 800,000 clones in the sample, more than 70% were seen once. This specimen consisted of peripheral blood, obtained in a trial of Ad26.COV2.S vaccine versus placebo. Receptor source: a person between 18 and 59 years old who received the Ad26.COV2.S COVID-19 vaccine or a placebo. The CDR3 runs from the conserved cysteine through the conserved F or W. The D gene is left open where the match is weak. Part of the rows lack a size; the others show once, few, many or a class for expanded clones.

d_call j_call v_call clone_size cdr3_nt cdr3_aa
- TRBJ1-4 TRBV30 - TGTGCCTGGAGTGTGTGGCAGGCCAATGAAAAACTGTTTTTT CAWSVWQANEKLFF
TRBD2 TRBJ2-5 TRBV24-1 - TGTGCCACCAGTGACACGACTAGCGGGGGACCGGAGACCCAGTACTTC CATSDTTSGGPETQYF
TRBD1 TRBJ1-2 TRBV5-5 - TGTGCCAGCAGGGGGGCGACAGGGATCAACTATGGCTACACCTTC CASRGATGINYGYTF
- TRBJ1-3 TRBV30 - TGTGCCTGGAGTGCGTCCCTAGAGGGAAACACCATATATTTT CAWSASLEGNTIYF
TRBD1 TRBJ1-5 TRBV19 few TGTGCCAGTAGTTCCCGGACAGGGGACTATCAGCCCCAGCATTTT CASSSRTGDYQPQHF
TRBD1 TRBJ1-5 TRBV2 - TGTGCCAGCACCCAGGACAGGGCATTACAGCCCCAGCATTTT CASTQDRALQPQHF
- TRBJ2-3 TRBV7-2 once TGTGCCAGCAGCTACGCAGATACGCAGTATTTT CASSYADTQYF
- TRBJ1-2 TRBV12-3/TRBV12-4 - TGTGCCAGCACCCTTATAGGGGAATATGGCTACACCTTC CASTLIGEYGYTF
- TRBJ1-1 TRBV18 - TGTGCCAGCTCCAGGGAAGCTCCGATGGTCGGCACTGAAGCTTTCTTT CASSREAPMVGTEAFF
TRBD2 TRBJ2-5 TRBV30 - TGTGCCTGGAGACTAGCGGGAGGAGAAGAGACCCAGTACTTC CAWRLAGGEETQYF
- TRBJ1-1 TRBV5-8 - TGTGCCAGCAGCCCATTAATCGACAGTCTCATGAACACTGAAGCTTTCTTT CASSPLIDSLMNTEAFF
TRBD1 TRBJ2-7 TRBV4-1 - TGCGCCAGCAGCCTAGACGGTCAGGGGGCACAGGAGCAGTACTTC CASSLDGQGAQEQYF
- TRBJ2-2 TRBV6-6 - TGTGCCAGCAGTGACTCCGCCCGACCCGGGGAGCTGTTTTTT CASSDSARPGELFF
TRBD2 TRBJ2-1 TRBV27 - TGTGCCAGCAGTTTGGGCGGGAGCCGCAATGAGCAGTTCTTC CASSLGGSRNEQFF
- TRBJ1-4 TRBV19 - TGTGCCAGTAGTAACCACAGAGACCCTTATGAAAAACTGTTTTTT CASSNHRDPYEKLFF
TRBD1 TRBJ1-1 TRBV5-1 - TGCGCCAGCAGCGCTGGACAGGTCCACCTCATGAACACTGAAGCTTTCTTT CASSAGQVHLMNTEAFF
- TRBJ2-5 TRBV7-9 - TGTGCCAGCAGCTTAGGGTCCCAAGTATGGGAGACCCAGTACTTC CASSLGSQVWETQYF
- TRBJ1-2 TRBV27 - TGTGCCAGCAGGAAGGGGCAGGACGGCTACACCTTC CASRKGQDGYTF
- TRBJ1-2 TRBV18 - TGTGCCAGCTCACCACCGGGGGGTGGCTACACCTTC CASSPPGGGYTF
- TRBJ1-6 TRBV6-2/TRBV6-3 - TGTGCCAGCAGTCACAGAAATTCACCCCTCCACTTT CASSHRNSPLHF
- TRBJ2-1 TRBV24-1 once TGTGCCATAAGCCGGAGCTCCTACAATGAGCAGTTCTTC CAISRSSYNEQFF
- TRBJ1-1 TRBV27 - TGTGCCAGCAGTTTTGTGGGAAACACTGAAGCTTTCTTT CASSFVGNTEAFF
- TRBJ2-3 TRBV7-2 - TGTGCCAGCAGCTTAGCCGGGAGAGGCACAGATACGCAGTATTTT CASSLAGRGTDTQYF